This TCR beta chain was sequenced for a study of blood T cell repertoires in COVID-19. Across the study: In each case, the material was cDNA or gDNA derived from T cells, B-cell-depleted T cells, or PBMCs.

Participant ages covered roughly 18 to 89 years across 24 US areas. In assigning cohorts, the study relied on participant-reported clinical history. The V gene's germline CDR1 is SEHNR and CDR2 FQNEAQ (reference sequence). Trimming cost V 6 bases and J 10 bases; bases outside gene matches: 9. The CDR3 contains 15 residues. Source study methods: Estimation of nucleated cell counts was performed using reference gene primer amplification. The assay was immunoSEQ multiplex PCR, and TCRdb's table has in-frame clones only and misses some. That table supplies the V and J calls and clone size; D and trimming were determined from the DNA. Of roughly 250,000 clones in the sample, around nine tenths are singletons; the top ten hold 1.5% to 2%.

What was sequenced was PBMCs or T cells enriched from blood (not recorded which). This rearrangement joins TRBV7-9 to TRBJ2-1; TRBD2 matches at 13 bases. The receptor was isolated from a woman between 18 and 30 years old who had recovered from COVID-19. DNA for the CDR3: TGTGCCAGCAGGGATGGACTAGCGGGAGCGGGGGAGCAGTTCTTC. Protein: CASRDGLAGAGEQFF.